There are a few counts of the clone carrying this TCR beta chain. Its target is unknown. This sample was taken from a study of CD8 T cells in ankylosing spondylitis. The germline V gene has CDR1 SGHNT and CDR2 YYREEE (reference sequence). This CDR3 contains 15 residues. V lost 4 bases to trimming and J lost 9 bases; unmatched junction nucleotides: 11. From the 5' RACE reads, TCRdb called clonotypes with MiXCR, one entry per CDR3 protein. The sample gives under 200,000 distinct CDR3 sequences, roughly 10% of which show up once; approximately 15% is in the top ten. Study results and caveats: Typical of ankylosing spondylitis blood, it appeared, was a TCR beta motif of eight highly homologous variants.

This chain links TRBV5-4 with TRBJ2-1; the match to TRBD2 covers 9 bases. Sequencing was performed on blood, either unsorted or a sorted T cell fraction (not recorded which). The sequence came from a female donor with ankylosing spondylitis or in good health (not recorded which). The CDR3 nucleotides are TGTGCCAGCAGCAACACCGGGACTAGCACCGGTGAGCAGTTCTTC. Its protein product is CASSNTGTSTGEQFF.